The T cell receptor beta chain under discussion was sequenced for a study of T-cell memory formation after mild COVID-19. The germline V and J ends were trimmed by 1 base and 4 bases, with 15 bases remaining between them. From germline, CDR1 is SGHRS and CDR2 YFSETQ. The CDR3 covers 15 residues. This clonotype showed up many times. TCRdb re-called the 5' RACE reads with MiXCR, one entry per CDR3 protein. The table includes fewer than 250,000 distinct CDR3 sequences, roughly a tenth detected once. The sequenced sample was PBMCs or a T cell subset sorted from them (not recorded which). The chain is built from TRBV5-1 and TRBJ2-7; a weak D match, TRBD1 (6 bases). This TCR came from a young man who had mild COVID-19 (a few samples of this study predate the infection). Cell type and time point are not known. CDR3 DNA: TGCGCCAGCAGCTTGTACCCAGGGGCGAGATACGAGCAGTACTTC. Its protein is CASSLYPGARYEQYF.